Presented here are 22 T cell receptor beta chains from one specimen sequenced in a study of cytomegalovirus exposure and HLA in healthy donors. The PCR employed 60 Vbeta primers together with 13 Jbeta primers. Libraries were prepared by immunoSEQ multiplex PCR; TCRdb keeps only in-frame clonotypes and omits some of them. The profile shows approximately 210,000 clones, 80% to 85% of them singletons. The sample taken for sequencing was PBMCs. These receptors all come from a woman aged 40 to 49 in good health and CMV-seronegative.

The sample holds one count of this clone. The DNA for the CDR3 is TGTGCCAGTAGTAAGCGGTCGGGACAGGGTTACTATGGCTACACCTTC. Translation: CASSKRSGQGYYGYTF. The chain links TRBV19 to TRBJ1-2, with 9 nucleotides matching TRBD1. Trimming at V came to 4 bases and at J to 3 bases, leaving 9 bases not matched to a gene. In germline, CDR1 is LNHDA, CDR2 SQIVND (reference sequence). This CDR3 has 16 residues.

The chain combines TRBV19 with TRBJ1-3; possible D gene TRBD1, 5 bases. CDR3 size: 14 residues. Germline-derived CDR1 and CDR2 are LNHDA and SQIVND (reference sequence). V was cut by 8 bases and J by 4 bases, with 15 bases left in between. This CDR3 reads CASGIGAEGNTIYF. As DNA, the CDR3 is TGTGCCAGTGGCATTGGGGCAGAAGGAAACACCATATATTTT.

This clone was recorded a few times. The chain couples TRBV2 to TRBJ1-3; 8 bases agree with TRBD1. CDR3 length equals 16 residues. Trimming cost V 6 bases and J 1 base; bases outside gene matches: 8. Germline V lookup: CDR1 SNHLY, CDR2 FYNNEI. CDR3 in amino acids: CASRERTGPSGNTIYF. Written as DNA, the CDR3 is TGTGCCAGCAGAGAAAGGACAGGGCCATCTGGAAACACCATATATTTT.

The gene calls are TRBV5-4 and TRBJ1-2, with a tentative D call TRBD1 (5 bases). The CDR3 loop spans 13 amino acids. CDR1 SGHNT and CDR2 YYREEE come from the germline V gene (reference sequence). V dropped 0 bases and J dropped 6 bases, with 9 bases sitting between them. CDR3 in amino acids: CASSLGGANGYTF. In nucleotides, the CDR3 is TGTGCCAGCAGCTTGGGGGGCGCGAATGGCTACACCTTC.

A note on this clone: At one of its ends the junction is not consistent with the germline gene, which may arise from a read error. The rearrangement joins TRBV6-6 to TRBJ2-3; a weak D match, TRBD2 (5 bases). This CDR3 region has 15 residues. The germline V gene encodes CDR1 MNHNY and CDR2 SVGAGI (reference sequence). CDR3 DNA: TGTGCCAGCAGCCCCCGCGGGCCGAGCACGGATACGCAGTATTTT. It codes for CASSPRGPSTDTQYF.

The chain carries TRBV18 and TRBJ1-2; a weak D match, TRBD1 (6 bases). Trimming took 3 bases from V and 0 from J, leaving 11 bases between them. The CDR3 has 15 residues. Germline CDR1 is KGHSH and CDR2 is LQKENI. Here the CDR3 reads CASSPRTDPNYGYTF. CDR3 nucleotide sequence: TGTGCCAGCTCACCTCGGACAGATCCTAACTATGGCTACACCTTC.

The V gene is TRBV11-3, the J gene TRBJ1-4; D remains ambiguous. V was pared by 1 base and J by 7 bases, with 10 bases between. This CDR3 region has 14 residues. Germline V gene data show CDR1 as SGHNT and CDR2 as YENEEA. The DNA for the CDR3 is TGTGCCAGCAGCTTAGGGCGGGCGAGTGAAAAACTGTTTTTT. Protein: CASSLGRASEKLFF.

This clone was detected a few times. This sample includes further DNA sequences coding for the same CDR3. The V gene is TRBV11-3, the J gene TRBJ1-1; 8 nucleotides line up with TRBD1. Germline V gives CDR1 SGHNT, CDR2 YENEEA. With 5 bases clipped from V and 7 bases from J, the junction kept 9 bases outside the gene matches. CDR3 length equals 14 residues. The CDR3 sequence is CASSRGQARDEAFF. The DNA for the CDR3 is TGTGCCAGCAGCCGGGGACAGGCAAGAGATGAAGCTTTCTTT.

This clone was seen more than once but under ten times. The chain combines TRBV11-2 with TRBJ2-1; D remains ambiguous. Germline V CDR1 and CDR2: SGHAT, FQNNGV. The length of the CDR3 is 15 residues. Trimming took 1 base from V and 3 from J, leaving 10 bases between them. The CDR3 DNA is TGTGCCAGCAGCTTAGGAACTCAAGTCTACAATGAGCAGTTCTTC. This sequence encodes CASSLGTQVYNEQFF.

This rearrangement joins TRBV30 to TRBJ1-2; 8 bases are a match to TRBD1. The V and J ends lost 5 bases and 4 bases, in that order; junction bases with no gene match: 9. The V gene's germline CDR1 is GTSNPN and CDR2 SVGIG (reference sequence). The CDR3 covers 14 residues. Here the CDR3 reads CAWEPGGRGYGYTF. CDR3 nucleotide sequence: TGTGCCTGGGAACCAGGGGGCAGGGGCTATGGCTACACCTTC.

The chain is built from TRBV6-5 and TRBJ2-2; a weak D match, TRBD1 (6 bases). This CDR3 is built from 14 residues. V gave up 5 bases and J gave up 3 bases, with 10 bases separating them. Germline loops: CDR1 MNHEY, CDR2 SVGAGI. The CDR3 DNA is TGTGCCAGCAGTAACGACAGGCACACCGGGGAGCTGTTTTTT. Translating it yields CASSNDRHTGELFF.

The rearrangement links TRBV7-2 to TRBJ2-1, with 8 bases aligning to TRBD1. CDR1 is SGHTA, CDR2 FQGNSA, per germline. The V gene end was trimmed by 6 bases and the J gene end by 0 bases; junction bases not matched to a gene: 4. The CDR3 length is 15 residues. In DNA, the CDR3 is TGTGCCAGCAGGAGAACAGGGGGCTCCTACAATGAGCAGTTCTTC. This sequence encodes CASRRTGGSYNEQFF. The complete variable domain, with remaining parts taken from reference TRBV7-2 and TRBJ2-1, reads GAGVSQSPSNKVTEKGKDVELRCDPISGHTALYWYRQSLGQGLEFLIYFQGNSAPDKSGLPSDRFSAERTGGSVSTLTIQRTQQEDSAVYLCASRRTGGSYNEQFFGPGTRLTVL.

The chain couples TRBV7-9 to TRBJ1-2; D is ambiguous. The CDR3 extends over 16 amino acids. Germline V CDR1 and CDR2: SEHNR, FQNEAQ (reference sequence). The V gene lost 3 bases and the J gene lost 2 bases, with 16 bases spanning the gap. Here the CDR3 reads CASSFGLPSNNYGYTF. DNA for the CDR3: TGTGCCAGCAGCTTCGGACTCCCATCCAACAACTATGGCTACACCTTC.

This chain uses TRBV29-1 with TRBJ2-2; TRBD1 matches at 10 bases. The J segment lost 2 bases and the V segment lost 3 bases, leaving 0 bases of the junction unmatched. Germline CDR1 reads SQVTM; CDR2 reads ANQGSEA. This CDR3 is 14 amino acids long. CDR3 region: CSVETGGNTGELFF. The CDR3 nucleotides read TGCAGCGTTGAGACAGGGGGCAACACCGGGGAGCTGTTTTTT.

This clone was seen a handful of times. The chain recombines TRBV11-2 with TRBJ2-2; D is uncertain. In germline, CDR1 is SGHAT, CDR2 FQNNGV. Trimming cost V 7 bases and J 6 bases, with 21 bases left between them. The CDR3 loop spans 16 amino acids. The CDR3 region has the DNA TGTGCCAGCACGAGTCTAGAAACCTTCTGGGCCGGGGAGCTGTTTTTT. Translating gives CASTSLETFWAGELFF.

The J gene is TRBJ2-3, the V gene TRBV7-8; D is perhaps TRBD2 (5 bases). Per the germline V gene, CDR1 is SGHVS and CDR2 is FQNEAQ. The CDR3 length is 15 residues. The germline V and J ends were trimmed by 5 bases and 7 bases, with 19 bases remaining between them. DNA for the CDR3: TGTGCCAGCAGCCCGGGATTCCCACAGTCAAATACGCAGTATTTT. This translates into CASSPGFPQSNTQYF.

The gene calls are TRBV10-3 and TRBJ2-2; D is undetermined. The length of the CDR3 is 14 residues. Trimming took 4 bases from V and 0 from J, leaving 6 bases between them. Germline V lookup: CDR1 ENHRY, CDR2 SYGVKD. Here the CDR3 reads CAISVGANTGELFF. The CDR3 DNA reads as TGTGCCATCAGTGTCGGAGCGAACACCGGGGAGCTGTTTTTT.

J is TRBJ2-3 and V is TRBV25-1, with D perhaps matching TRBD2 (6 bases). The ends were cut back, 3 bases at V and 3 bases at J, with 16 bases in the middle. This CDR3 contains 16 residues. Germline CDR1 is MGHDK and CDR2 is SYGVNS. The CDR3 here is CASSDAGGEVTDTQYF. CDR3 bases: TGTGCCAGCAGTGACGCGGGCGGGGAGGTAACAGATACGCAGTATTTT.

In its sample, this clone was seen a few times. The CDR3 bases are TGTGCCACCAGCAGAGAACGGTCAACTAATGAAAAACTGTTTTTT. It translates to CATSRERSTNEKLFF. The chain recombines TRBV15 with TRBJ1-4; D is unresolved. Germline-derived CDR1 and CDR2 are LNHNV and YYDKDF (reference sequence). Trimming removed 0 bases from V and 0 bases from J, with 5 bases in between. The length of the CDR3 is 15 residues.

The chain couples TRBV10-3 to TRBJ2-3, with 7 bases identical to TRBD2. CDR1 is ENHRY, CDR2 SYGVKD, per germline. With V trimmed by 0 bases and J by 2 bases, 11 bases remained unmatched. The CDR3 is 18 amino acids. The CDR3 region is CAISESGVAGIITDTQYF. The CDR3 DNA reads as TGTGCCATCAGTGAGTCGGGGGTAGCGGGCATAATCACAGATACGCAGTATTTT.

This chain joins TRBV5-4 and TRBJ2-5; D is unresolved. The CDR3 has 14 residues. Per germline, CDR1 SGHNT and CDR2 YYREEE (reference sequence). The germline V and J ends were trimmed by 0 bases and 1 base, with 7 bases remaining between them. The CDR3 sequence is CASSLVDSQETQYF. CDR3 sequence (DNA): TGTGCCAGCAGCTTGGTCGACTCCCAAGAGACCCAGTACTTC.

The rearrangement uses TRBV5-4 and TRBJ1-2, with 7 bases fitting TRBD1. Germline V lookup: CDR1 SGHNT, CDR2 YYREEE (reference sequence). V shed 2 bases, J shed 7 bases, and the junction held 8 bases outside the gene matches. The CDR3 totals 14 residues. CDR3 in amino acids: CASSLPDRQRGYTF. In DNA form, the CDR3 reads TGTGCCAGCAGCTTACCGGACAGGCAGCGTGGCTACACCTTC.